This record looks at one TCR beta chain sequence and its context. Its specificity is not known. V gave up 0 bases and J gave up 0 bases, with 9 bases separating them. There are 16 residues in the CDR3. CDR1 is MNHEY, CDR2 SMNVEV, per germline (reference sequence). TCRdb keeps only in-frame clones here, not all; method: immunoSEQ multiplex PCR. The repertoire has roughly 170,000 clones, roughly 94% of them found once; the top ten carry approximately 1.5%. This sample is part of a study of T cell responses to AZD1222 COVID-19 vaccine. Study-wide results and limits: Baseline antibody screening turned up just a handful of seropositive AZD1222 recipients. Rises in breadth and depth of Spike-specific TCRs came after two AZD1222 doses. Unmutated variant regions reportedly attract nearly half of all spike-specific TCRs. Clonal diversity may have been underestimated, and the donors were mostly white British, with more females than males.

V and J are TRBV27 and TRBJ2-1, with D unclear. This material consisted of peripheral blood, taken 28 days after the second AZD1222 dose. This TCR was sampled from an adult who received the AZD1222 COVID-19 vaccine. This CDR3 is CASSLSVLSSYNEQFF. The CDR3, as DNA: TGTGCCAGCAGTTTATCAGTACTCAGCTCCTACAATGAGCAGTTCTTC.